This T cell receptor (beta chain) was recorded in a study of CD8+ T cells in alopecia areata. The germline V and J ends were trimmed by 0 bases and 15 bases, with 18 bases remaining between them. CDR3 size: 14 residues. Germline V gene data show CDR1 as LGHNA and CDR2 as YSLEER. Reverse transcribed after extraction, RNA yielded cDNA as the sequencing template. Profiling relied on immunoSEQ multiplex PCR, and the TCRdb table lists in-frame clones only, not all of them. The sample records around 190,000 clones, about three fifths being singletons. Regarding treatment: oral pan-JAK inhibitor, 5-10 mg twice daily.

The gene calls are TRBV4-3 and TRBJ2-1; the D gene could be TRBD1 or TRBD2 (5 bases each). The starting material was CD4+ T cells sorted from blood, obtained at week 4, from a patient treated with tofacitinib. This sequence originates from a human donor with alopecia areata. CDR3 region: CASSQEGTTPRPFF. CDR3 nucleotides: TGCGCCAGCAGCCAAGAGGGGACCACCCCACGCCCGTTCTTC.